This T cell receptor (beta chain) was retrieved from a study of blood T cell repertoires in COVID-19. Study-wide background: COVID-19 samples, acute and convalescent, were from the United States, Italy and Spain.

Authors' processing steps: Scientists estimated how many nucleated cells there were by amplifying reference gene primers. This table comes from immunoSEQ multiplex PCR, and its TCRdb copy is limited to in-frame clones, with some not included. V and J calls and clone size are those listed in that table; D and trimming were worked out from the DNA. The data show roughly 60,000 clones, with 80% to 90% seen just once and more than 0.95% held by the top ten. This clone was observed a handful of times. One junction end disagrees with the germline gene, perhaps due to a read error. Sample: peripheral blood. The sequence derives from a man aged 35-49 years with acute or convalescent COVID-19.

In DNA form, the CDR3 reads TGTGCCAGCAGCGTGGGCTCTAGACTAGCCTATAATGAGCAGTTCTTC. It is translated as CASSVGSRLAYNEQFF. This chain joins TRBV9 and TRBJ2-1, with 7 bases lining up with TRBD2. The CDR3 has 16 amino acids. Germline V gene lookup returns CDR1 SGDLS and CDR2 YYNGEE.